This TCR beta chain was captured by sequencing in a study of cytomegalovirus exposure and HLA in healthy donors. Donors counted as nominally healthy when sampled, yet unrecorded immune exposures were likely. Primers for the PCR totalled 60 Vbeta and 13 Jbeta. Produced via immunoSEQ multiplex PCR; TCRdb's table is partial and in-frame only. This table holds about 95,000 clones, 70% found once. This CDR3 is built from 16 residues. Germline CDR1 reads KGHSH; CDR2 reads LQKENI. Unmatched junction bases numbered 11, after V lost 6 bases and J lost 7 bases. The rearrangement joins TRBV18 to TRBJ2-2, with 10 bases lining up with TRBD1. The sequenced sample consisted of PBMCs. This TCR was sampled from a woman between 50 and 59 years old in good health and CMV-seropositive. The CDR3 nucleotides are TGTGCCAGCTCCCGAGAGGCGGACAGGGGGAACGGGGAGCTGTTTTTT. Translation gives CASSREADRGNGELFF.